This T cell receptor beta chain was documented in a study of PD-L1 blockade in urothelial cancer (dated by TCRdb to the late 2010s). Regarding the study in general: Every patient began therapy in 2014 and was given atezolizumab 1,200 mg intravenously every 3 weeks. About 90% of the roughly 29 patients were identified as males with urothelial cancer of bladder origin, and a prior smoking history was reported by 18 of 29 patients. Patients had an ECOG performance status of 0 or 1 and had received between 0 and 3 prior chemotherapy regimens. Blood samples were analyzed 3 weeks after the start of treatment (second dose) and 6 weeks after the start of treatment. A median of around 150,000 T cells and roughly 80,000 unique TCRs was obtained from blood samples, and a median clonality of around 0.08 was observed. An exploratory multi-omic analysis was conducted of the somatic, immune and clinical correlates of response to PD-L1 blockade with atezolizumab in urothelial cancer. Pretreatment tumor samples and matched peripheral blood, collected serially before and after atezolizumab treatment, underwent TCR sequencing. Durable clinical benefit was defined as progression-free survival longer than 6 months, and TCR features were also tested against progression-free and overall survival. In the same patients who had TCR sequencing, pretreatment tumors also underwent whole exome sequencing and RNA sequencing. Durable clinical benefit was achieved by nine patients and was not achieved by 20 patients. Pretreatment blood TCR-seq was available for about 30 patients, at least one posttreatment blood collection was obtained for 25 or so patients, and tumor TCR-seq was available for 25 or so patients. Study-level results and caveats: Because of the small sample size (n ≈ 31) and the many exploratory analyses performed, the results are intended to be regarded as hypothesis-generating. A pretreatment peripheral blood TCR clonality below the median was linked to improved progression-free and overall survival. Among patients with durable benefit, tumor-associated TCR clones showed greater expansion in peripheral blood 3 weeks after treatment started (n of about 21, p = 0.022).

In the germline V gene, CDR1 corresponds to SGHVS and CDR2 to FQNEAQ. Trimming removed 5 bases from V and 4 bases from J; the gene matches leave 8 bases unexplained. Spanning cysteine to phenylalanine, the CDR3 consists of 17 amino acids. Solely the CDR3 DNA is kept, with 51 bases framed from the first base. The sample's time point label, decoded: peripheral blood 6 weeks after treatment start. A total of 25 to 30 patients with locally advanced or metastatic urothelial carcinoma, treated at Memorial Sloan Kettering on a trial protocol, made up the cohort. Peripheral blood mononuclear cells were collected pretreatment and during treatment, with between 1 and 8 total time points per patient. The Qiagen DNeasy Blood extraction kit was used to purify genomic DNA from total PBMCs and from tumor samples. PBMCs were collected pretreatment and during treatment and were isolated and stored as previously described.

Details on this clone: Its antigen is unknown. No clone much larger than this one lies a single base away; base qualities are absent.

Synthetic TCR analog templates were spiked into each PCR to estimate absolute template abundance from read counts. The immunoSEQ assay used bias-controlled V and J gene primers to amplify TCRbeta CDR3 regions from genomic DNA. Rearranged TCRbeta segments were sequenced at approximately 20X coverage. In the paper's pipeline: Clustering was used to correct sequencing errors, and CDR3s were annotated against IMGT to assign V, D and J genes. Only productive TCRbeta rearrangements were used in downstream analyses, excluding out-of-frame or stop-codon sequences. Clonality was computed as one minus Shannon entropy normalized by the log of the number of unique productive sequences. Clones differing between time points or between blood and tumor were identified by Fisher's exact test with Benjamini-Hochberg correction at adjusted p below 0.01. What TCRdb holds here is the immuneACCESS table cut down to in-frame rearrangements. Part of the clones is not present; checked against another copy, under half of the missing clones reflect an unresolved V gene, and the others are unexplained. That table furnishes V, J and clone size, whereas the DNA furnished D and trimming. For this sample the table gives about 110,000 clones, of which 85% to 95% were detected only once. The ten largest make up around 4% of the sample.

Sequenced here: PBMCs, sampled around atezolizumab (anti-PD-L1) treatment. The sequence was obtained from a man between 60 and 75 years old with urothelial cancer. This receptor chain uses TRBV7-8 and TRBJ2-3; 14 middle bases align to TRBD2. CDR3 protein: CASSRRLAGGPPDTQYF. The DNA sequence is given as TGTGCCAGCAGCCGCCGACTAGCGGGGGGGCCCCCAGATACGCAGTATTTT.